These 32 T cell receptor beta chains were all obtained from the same sample, sequenced in a study of T cells in Graves' hyperthyroidism and ophthalmopathy. RNA transcripts served as the template for amplifying TCR beta CDR3 regions. TCR CDR3 regions were first amplified by RT-PCR with HTBI primers. Using its own MiXCR run on the multiplex PCR reads, TCRdb lists one record per CDR3 protein. The sample has some 760,000 distinct CDR3 sequences; less than 15% are singletons. The source material was blood. The receptors here all came from a woman aged 18-30 years with Graves' hyperthyroidism.

This clonotype has a count of ten or more. V gene TRBV7-6 combines with J gene TRBJ2-2, with 8 bases matching TRBD1. V was pared by 5 bases and J by 0 bases, with 2 bases of the junction left unmatched. The CDR3 totals 15 residues. Per germline, CDR1 SGHVS and CDR2 FNYEAQ. CDR3 coding DNA: TGTGCCAGCAGCCAGACAGGGGCGAACACCGGGGAGCTGTTTTTT. Translated: CASSQTGANTGELFF.

The genes are TRBV9 and TRBJ2-3, with 11 bases fitting TRBD2. V gave up 3 bases and J gave up 8 bases; unmatched junction bases: 8. CDR1 is SGDLS and CDR2 is YYNGEE in the germline V gene. This CDR3 comprises 15 residues. CDR3 protein: CASSARLAGPGTQYF. The CDR3, as DNA: TGTGCCAGCAGCGCGCGACTAGCGGGACCGGGTACGCAGTATTTT.

The CDR3 loop reads CASSQDLLGQENEKLFF. As DNA, the CDR3 is TGTGCCAGCAGCCAAGATTTGCTCGGACAGGAGAATGAAAAACTGTTTTTT. The chain is built from TRBV3-1 and TRBJ1-4; 7 bases map to TRBD1. J gave up 5 bases and V 0 bases, and 9 bases lay outside the gene matches. Germline V gives CDR1 LGHDT, CDR2 YNNKEL (reference sequence). CDR3 length equals 17 residues.

The table lists this clonotype with many counts. This chain joins TRBV20-1 and TRBJ2-3, with D unclear. The germline V and J ends were trimmed by 6 bases and 6 bases, with 10 bases remaining between them. The CDR3 extends over 11 amino acids. Germline V gene lookup returns CDR1 DFQATT and CDR2 SNEGSKA (reference sequence). The CDR3 protein is CSASDWDTQYF. CDR3 DNA sequence: TGCAGTGCCAGTGATTGGGATACGCAGTATTTT.

In this sample, this clonotype turned up many times. The gene calls are TRBV12-3 or TRBV12-4 and TRBJ2-1; tentatively, D is TRBD1 (6 bases). This CDR3 has 14 amino acids. V was clipped by 3 bases and J by 7 bases, with 13 bases between them. CDR3: CASSFWVTGNEQFF. CDR3 nucleotide sequence: TGTGCCAGCAGTTTCTGGGTTACAGGGAATGAGCAGTTCTTC.

The chain combines TRBV7-4 with TRBJ2-1, with D perhaps matching TRBD1 (8 bases). The CDR3 spans 17 residues. Trimming removed 8 bases at V and 2 bases at J, with 22 bases between. The germline gives CDR1 SGHVT, CDR2 SQSDAQ. CDR3 sequence reads: CASLPPGGDRTYNEQFF. The CDR3 nucleotides read TGTGCCAGCCTTCCACCAGGGGGGGACAGGACCTACAATGAGCAGTTCTTC.

The chain carries TRBV20-1 and TRBJ2-3, with 7 bases lining up with TRBD2. Germline values: CDR1 DFQATT, CDR2 SNEGSKA (reference sequence). The ends lost 1 base at V and 4 bases at J; junction bases unmatched: 8. The CDR3 is made up of 15 amino acids. CDR3 DNA sequence: TGCAGTGCTAGAGGGGGGGGGGGGGGGTCAGATACGCAGTATTTT. Protein: CSARGGGGGSDTQYF.

The chain has TRBV24-1 and TRBJ2-7; TRBD2 agrees at 13 bases. V trimming: 5 bases; J trimming: 5 bases; junction bases outside the gene matches: 2. CDR3 size: 14 residues. CDR1 and CDR2 (germline): KGHDR, SFDVKD. The CDR3 here is CATSGGLAGNEQYF. DNA for the CDR3: TGTGCCACCAGTGGGGGACTAGCGGGAAACGAGCAGTACTTC.

This clonotype was counted at least ten times. V usage is TRBV27 and J usage is TRBJ2-7; D is unresolved. Trimming shortened V by 2 bases and J by 3 bases, and 8 bases separated the two germline ends. Germline V gene sequence: CDR1 MNHEY, CDR2 SMNVEV (reference sequence). This CDR3 is built from 13 residues. The CDR3 loop reads CASSLEVGYEQYF. CDR3 DNA: TGTGCCAGCAGTTTAGAAGTCGGCTACGAGCAGTACTTC.

This clonotype has ten or more counts. The gene calls are TRBV7-2 and TRBJ2-7, with D unclear. Germline-derived CDR1 and CDR2 are SGHTA and FQGNSA. The CDR3 totals 16 residues. V lost 4 bases and J lost 4, with 20 bases in between. CDR3 nucleotide sequence: TGTGCCAGCAGCTACGGGCCCTATACGAAAGAATACGAGCAGTACTTC. Translating gives CASSYGPYTKEYEQYF.

This clonotype was seen many times. The chain combines TRBV20-1 with TRBJ2-7; unclear D gene. Germline assignment: CDR1 DFQATT and CDR2 SNEGSKA (reference sequence). Trimming pared 3 bases from V and 2 bases from J, leaving 14 bases between. The CDR3 runs to 14 residues. The CDR3 nucleotides are TGCAGTGCTAGTCCTCCGGGCCAGGCCTACGAGCAGTACTTC. It is translated as CSASPPGQAYEQYF.

The sample holds many counts of this clonotype. CDR3 loop: CASSGGAGSYEQYF. The CDR3, as DNA: TGTGCCAGCAGCGGGGGGGCAGGTTCCTACGAGCAGTACTTC. V usage is TRBV7-6 and J usage is TRBJ2-7; D might be TRBD2 (7 bases). The germline V gene has CDR1 SGHVS and CDR2 FNYEAQ. The CDR3 covers 14 residues. Between the trimmed V and J ends, which lost 5 bases and 1 base, there was a span of 12 bases.

Notes on this clonotype: Possible read error: a much larger clone is one base away. This chain uses TRBV7-9 with TRBJ2-5, with D maybe TRBD2 (5 bases). CDR3 size: 14 residues. The germline V gene encodes CDR1 SEHNR and CDR2 FQNEAQ (reference sequence). This chain's CDR3 is CAGSLDYLEETQYF. DNA of the CDR3: TGTGCCGGCAGCTTAGACTATCTTGAAGAGACCCAGTACTTC.

This clonotype was picked up a small number of times. The chain employs TRBV6-1 and TRBJ1-2, with D perhaps matching TRBD1 (6 bases). V was trimmed by 5 bases and J by 7 bases, leaving 17 bases between them. This CDR3 has 14 residues. CDR1 MNHNS and CDR2 SASEGT come from the germline V gene. The CDR3 sequence is CASSLWTVGGGYTF. The CDR3 DNA reads as TGTGCCAGCAGTTTGTGGACAGTTGGGGGTGGCTACACCTTC.

This clonotype came up many times. A read error may account for a junction end that differs from germline. The chain joins TRBV6-5 to TRBJ1-2; D ambiguous. The CDR3 contains 15 residues. CDR1 and CDR2 from the germline V gene are MNHEY and SVGAGI. This CDR3 is CASRYDRVPLDGYTF. CDR3 sequence (DNA): TGTGCCAGCCGTTACGACCGGGTTCCACTCGATGGCTACACCTTC.

This clonotype was seen once. Possible read error: a much larger clone is one base away. The V and J genes are TRBV29-1 and TRBJ2-2, with D possibly called TRBD1 or TRBD2 (5 bases each). Germline V gene lookup returns CDR1 SQVTM and CDR2 ANQGSEA. The V gene lost 4 bases and the J gene lost 2 bases, with 11 bases spanning the gap. The CDR3 spans 14 residues. CDR3 DNA: TGCAGCGTTGTGGGGGACCGTAACACCGGGGAGCTGTTTTTT. The encoded protein is CSVVGDRNTGELFF.

There are a few counts of this clonotype. This chain uses TRBV3-1 with TRBJ1-2; 9 bases match TRBD1. J was trimmed by 7 bases and V by 1 base; bases with no gene match: 10. The CDR3 is made up of 16 amino acids. The germline CDR1 and CDR2 sequences are LGHDT and YNNKEL (reference sequence). Here the CDR3 DNA reads TGTGCCAGCAGCCAAGTCGATAACAGGGGGCGGTTTGGCTACACCTTC. Translated, it gives CASSQVDNRGRFGYTF.

This clonotype was recorded at least ten times. The chain carries TRBV7-2 and TRBJ2-7, with no clear D. CDR3 length: 17 amino acids. Trimming shortened V by 1 base and J by 4 bases, and 20 bases separated the two germline ends. Germline loops: CDR1 SGHTA, CDR2 FQGNSA. The CDR3 is CASSLGLRAQDPYEQYF. As DNA, the CDR3 is TGTGCCAGCAGCTTAGGTCTCCGGGCCCAGGATCCGTACGAGCAGTACTTC.

This clonotype was observed many times. The rearrangement uses TRBV12-3 or TRBV12-4 and TRBJ2-1; TRBD2 agrees at 9 bases. This CDR3 region has 14 residues. Trimming took 5 bases from V and 7 from J; bases not matched to a gene: 6. CDR3 sequence reads: CASSPREGANEQFF. The CDR3 nucleotides are TGTGCCAGCAGTCCGCGGGAGGGGGCGAATGAGCAGTTCTTC.

The CDR3: CASSQRGGPPYNEQFF. The CDR3 nucleotides are TGCGCCAGCAGCCAGAGGGGAGGACCCCCCTACAATGAGCAGTTCTTC. The V call is TRBV4-1, the J call TRBJ2-1, with D maybe TRBD2 (6 bases). The CDR3 contains 16 residues. V lost 3 bases to trimming and J lost 2 bases, with 14 bases between them. Looked up from germline, CDR1 is MGHRA and CDR2 is YSYEKL.

This clonotype was seen at least ten times. This CDR3 reads CASGVSGIYSYEQYF. CDR3 nucleotide sequence: TGTGCCTCCGGGGTAAGCGGGATCTACTCCTACGAGCAGTACTTC. The chain joins TRBV28 to TRBJ2-7, with 7 bases matching TRBD2. The CDR3 is 15 amino acids. Per germline, CDR1 MDHEN and CDR2 SYDVKM. The V and J ends lost 11 bases and 0 bases, in that order; junction bases with no gene match: 13.

This clonotype was picked up a small number of times. This rearrangement joins TRBV19 to TRBJ2-3, with D hard to call. V was trimmed by 7 bases and J by 2 bases, leaving 13 bases between them. This CDR3 region has 14 residues. In germline, CDR1 is LNHDA, CDR2 SQIVND (reference sequence). The CDR3 loop reads CASKRAGYTDTQYF. The DNA of the CDR3 is TGTGCCAGTAAAAGGGCAGGATACACAGATACGCAGTATTTT.

This clonotype was seen a few times. One end of the junction varies from germline; a read error may be responsible. V usage is TRBV7-9 and J usage is TRBJ1-1; D is unresolved. Germline CDR1 and CDR2: SEHNR and FQNEAQ (reference sequence). The length of the CDR3 is 11 residues. CDR3 bases: TGTGTCAGCGGGTGGGGCACTGAAGCTTTCTTT. Translated, it gives CVSGWGTEAFF.

This clonotype has ten or more counts. This sequence joins TRBV12-3 or TRBV12-4 and TRBJ1-2, with 9 bases fitting TRBD1. There are 14 residues in the CDR3. Trimming took 5 bases from V and 7 from J; bases not matched to a gene: 8. CDR3 DNA sequence: TGTGCCAGCAGTCGACAGGGGGAAAGGGGTGGCTACACCTTC. This codes for CASSRQGERGGYTF.

This clonotype was picked up many times. V usage is TRBV30 and J usage is TRBJ2-7; unclear D gene. The CDR3 length is 14 residues. The V gene's germline CDR1 is GTSNPN and CDR2 SVGIG (reference sequence). Trimming cost V 2 bases and J 2 bases, with 13 bases left between them. CDR3 bases: TGTGCCTGGAGTATGAGGACCCTCACCTACGAGCAGTACTTC. Translation: CAWSMRTLTYEQYF.

This clonotype was observed a few times. This chain joins TRBV27 and TRBJ1-1, with 8 bases lining up with TRBD1. Unmatched junction bases numbered 9, after V lost 6 bases and J lost 6 bases. The germline V gene has CDR1 MNHEY and CDR2 SMNVEV (reference sequence). This CDR3 spans 14 amino acids. The CDR3 reads CASRLQGALSEAFF. The CDR3 DNA follows: TGTGCCAGCAGGCTGCAGGGGGCTCTTTCTGAAGCTTTCTTT.

This clonotype was seen at least ten times. This chain uses TRBV4-3 with TRBJ1-4; D is possibly TRBD1 (5 bases). The V and J ends lost 1 base and 5 bases respectively, with 8 bases between them. CDR1 is LGHNA, CDR2 YSLEER, per germline. The CDR3 is made up of 14 amino acids. The CDR3 spells CASSQGQRNEKLFF. CDR3 coding DNA: TGCGCCAGCAGCCAAGGACAGAGGAATGAAAAACTGTTTTTT.

Only a few counts were recorded for this clonotype. V is TRBV19 and J is TRBJ2-7; TRBD2 aligns across 7 bases. The CDR3 is 15 residues long. With 5 bases clipped from V and 4 bases from J, the junction kept 11 bases outside the gene matches. The germline CDR1 and CDR2 sequences are LNHDA and SQIVND (reference sequence). CDR3 nucleotides: TGTGCCAGTAGTGCCTCAGCCGGGAGGAGATACGAGCAGTACTTC. Its translation: CASSASAGRRYEQYF.

This clonotype was recorded a few times. The gene calls are TRBV9 and TRBJ2-1; 8 bases agree with TRBD2. J gave up 7 bases and V 6 bases, and 12 bases lay outside the gene matches. The CDR3 length is 15 residues. Germline lookup yields CDR1 SGDLS and CDR2 YYNGEE. The CDR3 DNA is TGTGCCAGCACCCCGGGACTAGTGGTTGGAAATGAGCAGTTCTTC. As protein: CASTPGLVVGNEQFF. Full variable domain (outside the CDR3, taken from reference TRBV9 and TRBJ2-1): DSGVTQTPKHLITATGQRVTLRCSPRSGDLSVYWYQQSLDQGLQFLIQYYNGEERAKGNILERFSAQQFPDLHSELNLSSLELGDSALYFCASTPGLVVGNEQFFGPGTRLTVL.

This clonotype was detected ten times or more. The chain has TRBV3-1 and TRBJ2-7; 9 nucleotides agree with TRBD2. Germline CDR1 and CDR2: LGHDT and YNNKEL (reference sequence). V lost 2 bases and J lost 3; bases outside the gene matches: 5. The CDR3 consists of 15 residues. The CDR3 DNA reads TGTGCCAGCAGCCAACGGCTAGCGGGAAGCTACGAGCAGTACTTC. Protein product: CASSQRLAGSYEQYF.

The CDR3 region is CASSTGTFQETQYF. CDR3 DNA: TGTGCCAGCAGCACCGGGACATTCCAAGAGACCCAGTACTTC. V gene TRBV6-1 combines with J gene TRBJ2-5; D may be TRBD1 (6 bases). The CDR3 is 14 amino acids. The germline V and J ends were trimmed by 6 bases and 1 base, with 12 bases remaining between them. Germline CDR1 reads MNHNS; CDR2 reads SASEGT.

The CDR3 reads CASSLGQYTIGNTIYF. CDR3 sequence (DNA): TGTGCCAGCAGCTTAGGCCAATATACGATTGGAAACACCATATATTTT. The chain uses TRBV13 and TRBJ1-3; D gene ambiguous. Germline assignment: CDR1 PRHDT and CDR2 FYEKMQ (reference sequence). The CDR3 spans 16 residues. Trimming took off 0 bases at V and 3 bases at J, with 12 bases between the two ends.